The 19 T cell receptor beta chains presented below share a single source sample, sequenced in a study of regulatory T cells in long-lasting Graves disease. The time point: newly diagnosed GD, antithyroid drugs for less than 3 months. Generation of the TCR library employed RNA extracted from PBMCs. Arm-PCR of CDR3 regions with iRepertoire HTBI primers generated TCR beta libraries. TCRdb recomputed calls from the multiplex PCR reads with MiXCR, one row per CDR3 protein. The sample lists under 800,000 distinct CDR3 sequences, roughly 16% occurring once. This sample was shared with a second study, whose subject was T cells in Graves' hyperthyroidism and ophthalmopathy.

The source material was peripheral blood mononuclear cells (PBMCs), sampled at new diagnosis, from a patient treated with antithyroid drugs. All receptors come from a woman younger than 45 with Graves disease.

This clonotype has a count of ten or more. The V gene is TRBV3-1, the J gene TRBJ1-4, with 7 bases fitting TRBD1. J was trimmed by 3 bases and V by 5 bases; bases with no gene match: 0. This CDR3 contains 13 residues. Per germline, CDR1 LGHDT and CDR2 YNNKEL (reference sequence). CDR3 sequence: CASSGTANEKLFF. In DNA, the CDR3 is TGTGCCAGCAGCGGGACAGCTAATGAAAAACTGTTTTTT.

V and J are TRBV20-1 and TRBJ1-4; possible D gene TRBD1, 6 bases. This CDR3 comprises 14 residues. CDR1 is DFQATT and CDR2 is SNEGSKA in the germline V gene (reference sequence). Trimming took off 5 bases at V and 4 bases at J, with 14 bases between the two ends. The CDR3 protein is CSASLGHINEKLFF. CDR3 in DNA: TGCAGTGCTTCTCTGGGACATATTAATGAAAAACTGTTTTTT.

Worth noting for this clonotype: This may arise from a read error, as a much more abundant clone is one base away. The chain joins TRBV2 to TRBJ2-7, with D hard to call. The CDR3 length is 14 residues. Per germline, CDR1 SNHLY and CDR2 FYNNEI. The ends were cut back, 4 bases at V and 4 bases at J, with 14 bases in the middle. The CDR3 loop reads CASSGAGGFYEQYF. DNA for the CDR3: TGTGCCAGCAGTGGGGCTGGCGGTTTTTACGAGCAGTACTTC.

The chain links TRBV7-3 to TRBJ2-7, with D possibly being TRBD1 (5 bases). V was pared by 6 bases and J by 2 bases, with 14 bases between. In germline, CDR1 is SGHTA, CDR2 FQGTGA. This CDR3 region has 14 residues. The CDR3 DNA reads TGTGCCAGCAGACAACAGGCAGGCCCCTACGAGCAGTACTTC. The encoded protein is CASRQQAGPYEQYF.

In this sample, this clonotype turned up once. This chain connects TRBV10-3 to TRBJ2-3; D is unresolved. V lost 10 bases and J 6 bases, leaving 20 bases between the germline ends. The length of the CDR3 is 14 residues. From germline, CDR1 is ENHRY and CDR2 SYGVKD. CDR3 in amino acids: CATYSSSSSDTQYF. Here the CDR3 DNA reads TGTGCCACCTACTCGTCGAGTTCTTCGGATACGCAGTATTTT.

V is TRBV13 and J is TRBJ1-1; a weak D match, TRBD1 (5 bases). This CDR3 has 14 amino acids. V dropped 5 bases and J dropped 5 bases, with 15 bases sitting between them. Germline V lookup: CDR1 PRHDT, CDR2 FYEKMQ (reference sequence). DNA of the CDR3: TGTGCCAGCAGCATGGGACGGCCGGAGACTGAAGCTTTCTTT. It is translated as CASSMGRPETEAFF.

The gene calls are TRBV6-2 or TRBV6-3 and TRBJ1-2; 8 nucleotides align to TRBD1. The CDR3 is 14 amino acids. Germline CDR1 is MNHEY and CDR2 is SVGEGT. V was pared by 5 bases and J by 4 bases, with 6 bases of the junction left unmatched. CDR3 sequence (DNA): TGTGCCAGCAGTGAGGACAGGGCGGCCTATGGCTACACCTTC. It is translated as CASSEDRAAYGYTF.

The rearrangement uses TRBV19 and TRBJ1-2, with D maybe TRBD1 (6 bases). The CDR3 runs to 14 residues. Trimming took 3 bases from V and 7 from J, leaving 15 bases between them. The V gene's germline CDR1 is LNHDA and CDR2 SQIVND (reference sequence). For the CDR3, the DNA is TGTGCCAGTAGTATCCCCGGGGGGGCGCTTGGCTACACCTTC. Its translation is CASSIPGGALGYTF.

Many counts were recorded for this clonotype. V usage is TRBV2 and J usage is TRBJ2-5; 8 bases are shared with TRBD1. Looked up from germline, CDR1 is SNHLY and CDR2 is FYNNEI. V lost 6 bases to trimming and J lost 4 bases; unmatched junction nucleotides: 4. The CDR3 is 13 residues long. The CDR3 protein is CASSGRGRETQYF. CDR3 bases: TGTGCCAGCAGCGGCAGGGGGCGAGAGACCCAGTACTTC.

The chain has TRBV20-1 and TRBJ1-2, with D possibly being TRBD1 (6 bases). Looked up from germline, CDR1 is DFQATT and CDR2 is SNEGSKA (reference sequence). There are 13 residues in the CDR3. V lost 5 bases and J 6 bases, leaving 16 bases between the germline ends. The CDR3 loop is CSAQEDSGNGYTF. The CDR3 nucleotides read TGCAGTGCTCAAGAGGACAGCGGAAATGGCTACACCTTC.

This clonotype has a count of ten or more. The chain links TRBV15 to TRBJ2-1, with 9 nucleotides matching TRBD1. The V and J ends lost 1 base and 8 bases, in that order; junction bases with no gene match: 12. Germline loops: CDR1 LNHNV, CDR2 YYDKDF (reference sequence). The CDR3 runs to 17 residues. The chain's CDR3 is CATSRGGSGQGKHEQFF. The CDR3 DNA reads TGTGCCACCAGCAGAGGCGGTAGTGGACAGGGGAAACATGAGCAGTTCTTC.

This clonotype was detected ten times or more. V gene TRBV28 combines with J gene TRBJ2-7; maybe TRBD2 (5 bases). V lost 8 bases, J lost 4 bases, and 9 bases lay in between. Germline CDR1 and CDR2: MDHEN and SYDVKM. The CDR3 length is 11 residues. The DNA of the CDR3 is TGTGCCAGCGCCCGGGGTTACGAGCAGTACTTC. Its protein is CASARGYEQYF.

V is TRBV29-1 and J is TRBJ2-7, with D perhaps matching TRBD1 or TRBD2 (5 bases each). The germline V gene has CDR1 SQVTM and CDR2 ANQGSEA. The CDR3 extends over 13 amino acids. Trimming stripped 3 bases from V and 2 bases from J, with 11 bases between. The CDR3 reads CSVEGDGAYEQYF. CDR3 coding DNA: TGCAGCGTTGAGGGGGACGGCGCCTACGAGCAGTACTTC.

V and J are TRBV7-9 and TRBJ2-6; tentatively, D is TRBD1 (5 bases). The CDR3 loop spans 17 amino acids. Per the germline V gene, CDR1 is SEHNR and CDR2 is FQNEAQ (reference sequence). V gave up 4 bases and J gave up 3 bases, with 16 bases separating them. CDR3 in DNA: TGTGCCAGCAGCTCCTACCCAGGGATTCGTGGGGCCAACGTCCTGACTTTC. It translates to CASSSYPGIRGANVLTF. The full variable domain, its missing parts supplied by reference TRBV7-9 and TRBJ2-6, is DTGVSQNPRHKITKRGQNVTFRCDPISEHNRLYWYRQTLGQGPEFLTYFQNEAQLEKSRLLSDRFSAERPKGSFSTLEIQRTEQGDSAMYLCASSSYPGIRGANVLTFGAGSRLTVL.

The rearrangement links TRBV3-1 to TRBJ2-1; D remains unclear. Germline V gene sequence: CDR1 LGHDT, CDR2 YNNKEL (reference sequence). V was shortened by 0 bases and J by 5 bases, with 11 bases between the two germline ends. The CDR3 sequence is 15 residues long. CDR3 nucleotide sequence: TGTGCCAGCAGCCAAGATCCGGCAGCCGACAATGAGCAGTTCTTC. It encodes CASSQDPAADNEQFF.

To note about this clonotype: This likely came from a read error, as a far larger clone is one base away. The J gene is TRBJ1-1, the V gene TRBV7-8; possible D gene TRBD1, 6 bases. V was trimmed by 2 bases and J by 10 bases, leaving 29 bases between them. The CDR3 loop spans 18 amino acids. CDR1 is SGHVS, CDR2 FQNEAQ, per germline. The CDR3: CASSLRSPTPWGRLVAFF. DNA for the CDR3: TGTGCCAGCAGCTTACGGTCCCCTACACCGTGGGGGCGTTTAGTAGCTTTCTTT.

This clonotype was recorded many times. V and J are TRBV7-3 and TRBJ2-7; 10 nucleotides match TRBD1. This CDR3 is 16 amino acids long. Per the germline V gene, CDR1 is SGHTA and CDR2 is FQGTGA. With 0 bases clipped from V and 2 bases from J, the junction kept 4 bases outside the gene matches. The CDR3 region is CASSLTGTGAPYEQYF. CDR3 DNA: TGTGCCAGCAGCTTAACTGGGACAGGGGCTCCCTACGAGCAGTACTTC.

This clonotype came up many times. The genes are TRBV6-5 and TRBJ1-1; D perhaps matches TRBD1 (6 bases). Germline values: CDR1 MNHEY, CDR2 SVGAGI. This CDR3 comprises 14 residues. Deletions cut 4 bases from V and 7 bases from J, with 16 bases between. CDR3 region: CASSSGQKKVEAFF. DNA of the CDR3: TGTGCCAGCAGTTCCGGACAGAAGAAAGTTGAAGCTTTCTTT.

This clonotype was seen at least ten times. This chain joins TRBV28 and TRBJ2-5; D call uncertain. CDR3 length equals 14 residues. Trimming shortened V by 2 bases and J by 5 bases, and 12 bases separated the two germline ends. Germline V gene data show CDR1 as MDHEN and CDR2 as SYDVKM. The CDR3 is CASSLSVWLETQYF. The CDR3 DNA follows: TGTGCCAGCAGTTTAAGTGTTTGGTTGGAGACCCAGTACTTC.